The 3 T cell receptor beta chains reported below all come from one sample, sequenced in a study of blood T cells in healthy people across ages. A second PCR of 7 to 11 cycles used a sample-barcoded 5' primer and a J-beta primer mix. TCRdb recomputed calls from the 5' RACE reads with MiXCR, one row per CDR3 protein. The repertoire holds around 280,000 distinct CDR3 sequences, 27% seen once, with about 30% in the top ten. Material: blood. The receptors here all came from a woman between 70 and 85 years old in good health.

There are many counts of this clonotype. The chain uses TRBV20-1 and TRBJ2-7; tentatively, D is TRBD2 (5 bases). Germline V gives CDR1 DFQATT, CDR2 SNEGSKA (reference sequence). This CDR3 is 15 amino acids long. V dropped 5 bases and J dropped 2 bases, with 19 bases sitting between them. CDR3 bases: TGCAGTGCTGGGAGTGGGTTAACGGGTGCCTACGAGCAGTACTTC. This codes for CSAGSGLTGAYEQYF.

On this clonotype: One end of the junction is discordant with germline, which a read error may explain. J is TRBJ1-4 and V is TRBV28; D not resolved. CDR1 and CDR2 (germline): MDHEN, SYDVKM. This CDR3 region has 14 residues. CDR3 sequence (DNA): TGTGCCAGCAGCTCCCCTACGAAGAGGGAAAAATTGTTTTTT. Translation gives CASSSPTKREKLFF. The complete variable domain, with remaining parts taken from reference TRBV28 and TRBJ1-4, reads DVKVTQSSRYLVKRTGEKVFLECVQDMDHENMFWYRQDPGLGLRLIYFSYDVKMKEKGDIPEGYSVSREKKERFSLILESASTNQTSMYLCASSSPTKREKLFFGSGTQLSVL.

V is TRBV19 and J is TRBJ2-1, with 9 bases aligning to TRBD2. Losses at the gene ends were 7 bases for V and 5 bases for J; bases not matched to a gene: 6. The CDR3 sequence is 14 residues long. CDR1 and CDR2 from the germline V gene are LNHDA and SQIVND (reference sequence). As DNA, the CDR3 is TGTGCCAGTACCACGACTAGCGGCGACAATGAGCAGTTCTTC. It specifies CASTTTSGDNEQFF.